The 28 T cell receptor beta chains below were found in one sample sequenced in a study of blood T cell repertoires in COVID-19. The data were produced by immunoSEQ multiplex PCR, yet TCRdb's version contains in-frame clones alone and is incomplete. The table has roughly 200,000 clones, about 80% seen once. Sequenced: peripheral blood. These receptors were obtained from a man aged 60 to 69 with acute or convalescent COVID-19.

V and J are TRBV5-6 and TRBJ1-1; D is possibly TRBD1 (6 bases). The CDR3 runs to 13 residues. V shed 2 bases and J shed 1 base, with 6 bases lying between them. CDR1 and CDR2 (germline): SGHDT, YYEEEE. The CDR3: CASSLGGNTEAFF. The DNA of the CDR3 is TGTGCCAGCAGCTTAGGGGGGAACACTGAAGCTTTCTTT.

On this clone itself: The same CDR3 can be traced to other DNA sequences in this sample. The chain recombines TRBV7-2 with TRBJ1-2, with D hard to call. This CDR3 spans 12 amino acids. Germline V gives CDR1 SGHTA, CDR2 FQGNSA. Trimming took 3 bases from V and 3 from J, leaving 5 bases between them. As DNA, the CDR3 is TGTGCCAGCAGCTTTTCTGACTATGGCTACACCTTC. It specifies CASSFSDYGYTF.

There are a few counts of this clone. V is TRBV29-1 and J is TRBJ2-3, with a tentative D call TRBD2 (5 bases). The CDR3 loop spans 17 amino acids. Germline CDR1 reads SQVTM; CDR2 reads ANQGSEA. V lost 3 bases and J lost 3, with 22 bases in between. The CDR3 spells CSVDGSGKGLGTDTQYF. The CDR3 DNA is TGCAGCGTTGATGGGTCGGGAAAAGGCCTGGGGACAGATACGCAGTATTTT.

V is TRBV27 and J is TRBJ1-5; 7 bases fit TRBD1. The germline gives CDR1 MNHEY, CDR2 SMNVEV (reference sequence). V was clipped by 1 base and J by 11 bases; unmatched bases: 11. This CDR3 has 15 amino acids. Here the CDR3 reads CASSLLAGGLPAQHF. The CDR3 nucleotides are TGTGCCAGCAGTTTATTGGCAGGGGGACTCCCAGCCCAGCATTTT.

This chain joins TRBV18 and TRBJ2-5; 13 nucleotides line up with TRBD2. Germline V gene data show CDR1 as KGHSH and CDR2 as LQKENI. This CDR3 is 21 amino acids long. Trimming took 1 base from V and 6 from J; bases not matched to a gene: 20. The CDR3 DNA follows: TGTGCCAGCTCACCACTCCCCTCCCTCGGGAGGACTAGCGGGAGTCTAAAGACCCAGTACTTC. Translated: CASSPLPSLGRTSGSLKTQYF.

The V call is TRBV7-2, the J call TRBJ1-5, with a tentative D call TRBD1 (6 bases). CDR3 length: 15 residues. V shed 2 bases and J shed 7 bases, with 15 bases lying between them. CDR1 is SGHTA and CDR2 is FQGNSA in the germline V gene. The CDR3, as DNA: TGTGCCAGCAGCTTATCTTCAGGGGCAGGACAGCCCCAGCATTTT. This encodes CASSLSSGAGQPQHF.

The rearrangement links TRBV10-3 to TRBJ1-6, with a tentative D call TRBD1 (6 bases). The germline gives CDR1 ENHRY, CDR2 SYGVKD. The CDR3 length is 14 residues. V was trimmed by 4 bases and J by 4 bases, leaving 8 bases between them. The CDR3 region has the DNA TGTGCCATCAGTGGGGACAATTATAATTCACCCCTCCACTTT. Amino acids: CAISGDNYNSPLHF.

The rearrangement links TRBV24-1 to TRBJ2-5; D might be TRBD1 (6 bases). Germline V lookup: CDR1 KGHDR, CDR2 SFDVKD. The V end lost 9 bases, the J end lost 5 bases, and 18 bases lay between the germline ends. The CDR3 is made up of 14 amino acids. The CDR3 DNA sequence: TGTGCCACCTCCGGCAGGGGTTTATTGGAGACCCAGTACTTC. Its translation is CATSGRGLLETQYF.

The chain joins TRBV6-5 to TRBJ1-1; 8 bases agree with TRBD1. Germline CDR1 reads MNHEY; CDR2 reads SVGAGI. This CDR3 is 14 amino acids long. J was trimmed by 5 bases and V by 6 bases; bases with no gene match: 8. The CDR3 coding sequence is TGTGCCAGCAGCGCGGACAGGGCAAGGACTGAAGCTTTCTTT. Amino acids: CASSADRARTEAFF.

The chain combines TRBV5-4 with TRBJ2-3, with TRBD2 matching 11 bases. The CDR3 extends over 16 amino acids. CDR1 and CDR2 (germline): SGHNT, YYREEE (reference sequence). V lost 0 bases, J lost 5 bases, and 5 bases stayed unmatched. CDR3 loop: CASSLGGLAVGDTQYF. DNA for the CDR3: TGTGCCAGCAGCTTGGGGGGACTAGCGGTCGGAGATACGCAGTATTTT.

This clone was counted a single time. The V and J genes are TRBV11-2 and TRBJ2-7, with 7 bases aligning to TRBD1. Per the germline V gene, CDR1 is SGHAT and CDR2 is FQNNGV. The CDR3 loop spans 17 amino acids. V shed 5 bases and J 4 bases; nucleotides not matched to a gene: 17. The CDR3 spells CASSEPPDTGQTYEQYF. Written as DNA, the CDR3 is TGTGCCAGCAGCGAGCCCCCGGATACGGGACAGACTTACGAGCAGTACTTC.

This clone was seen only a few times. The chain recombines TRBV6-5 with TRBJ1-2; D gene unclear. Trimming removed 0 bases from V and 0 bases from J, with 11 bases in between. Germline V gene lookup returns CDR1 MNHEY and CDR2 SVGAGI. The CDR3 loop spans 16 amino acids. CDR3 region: CASSYSYLIANYGYTF. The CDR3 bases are TGTGCCAGCAGTTACTCGTACCTTATAGCTAACTATGGCTACACCTTC.

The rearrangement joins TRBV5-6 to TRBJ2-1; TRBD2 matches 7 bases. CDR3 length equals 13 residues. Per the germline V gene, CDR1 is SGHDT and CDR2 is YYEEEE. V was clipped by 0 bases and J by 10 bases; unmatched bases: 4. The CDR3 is CASSLATSREQFF. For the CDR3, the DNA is TGTGCCAGCAGCTTGGCGACTAGCCGCGAGCAGTTCTTC.

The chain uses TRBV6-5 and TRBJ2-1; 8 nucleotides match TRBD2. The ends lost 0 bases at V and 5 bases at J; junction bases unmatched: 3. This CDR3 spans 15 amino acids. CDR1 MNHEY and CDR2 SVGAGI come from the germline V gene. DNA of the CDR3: TGTGCCAGCAGTTACTCGCTAGCGGGCAACAATGAGCAGTTCTTC. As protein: CASSYSLAGNNEQFF.

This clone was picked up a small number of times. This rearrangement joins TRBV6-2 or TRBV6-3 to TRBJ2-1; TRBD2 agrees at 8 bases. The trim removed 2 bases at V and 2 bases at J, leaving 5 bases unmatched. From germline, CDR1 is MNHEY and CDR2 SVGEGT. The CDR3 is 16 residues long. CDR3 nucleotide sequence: TGTGCCAGCAGTTACGGTGGTAGCGGGGCCTACAATGAGCAGTTCTTC. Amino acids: CASSYGGSGAYNEQFF.

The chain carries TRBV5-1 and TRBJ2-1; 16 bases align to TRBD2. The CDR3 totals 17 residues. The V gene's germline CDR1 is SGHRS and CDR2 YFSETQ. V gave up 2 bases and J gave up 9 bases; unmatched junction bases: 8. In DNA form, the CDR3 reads TGCGCCAGCAGCTTTACTGGGACTAGCGGGAGGGAGGGTGAGCAGTTCTTC. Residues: CASSFTGTSGREGEQFF. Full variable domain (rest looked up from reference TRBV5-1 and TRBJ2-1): KAGVTQTPRYLIKTRGQQVTLSCSPISGHRSVSWYQQTPGQGLQFLFEYFSETQRNKGNFPGRFSGRQFSNSRSEMNVSTLELGDSALYLCASSFTGTSGREGEQFFGPGTRLTVL.

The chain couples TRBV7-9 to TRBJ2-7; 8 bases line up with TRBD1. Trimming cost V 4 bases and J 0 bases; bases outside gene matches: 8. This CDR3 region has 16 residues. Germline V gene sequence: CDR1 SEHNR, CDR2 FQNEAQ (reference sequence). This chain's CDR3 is CASSYSGRGLSYEQYF. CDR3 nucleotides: TGTGCCAGCAGCTATTCAGGCAGGGGGCTCTCCTACGAGCAGTACTTC.

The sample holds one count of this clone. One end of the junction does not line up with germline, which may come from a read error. CDR3 in DNA: TGTGCCACCAGCGATTCACAGGGGCGGACCGGGGAGCTGTTTTTT. It encodes CATSDSQGRTGELFF. The J gene is TRBJ2-2, the V gene TRBV24-1; 7 nucleotides align to TRBD1. CDR1 and CDR2 (germline): KGHDR, SFDVKD. The CDR3 totals 15 residues.

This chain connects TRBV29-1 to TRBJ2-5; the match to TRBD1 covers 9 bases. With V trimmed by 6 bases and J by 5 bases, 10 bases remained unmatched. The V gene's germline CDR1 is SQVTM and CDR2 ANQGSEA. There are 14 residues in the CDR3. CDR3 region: CSVEGQGGKETQYF. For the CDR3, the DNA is TGCAGCGTGGAGGGACAGGGAGGGAAGGAGACCCAGTACTTC.

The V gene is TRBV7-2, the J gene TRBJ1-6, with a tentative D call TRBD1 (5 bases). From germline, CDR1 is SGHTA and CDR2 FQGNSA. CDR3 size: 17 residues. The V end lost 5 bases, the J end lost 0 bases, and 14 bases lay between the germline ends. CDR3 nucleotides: TGTGCCAGCAGCCCTATTGCGGGGACCTCCTATAATTCACCCCTCCACTTT. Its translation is CASSPIAGTSYNSPLHF.

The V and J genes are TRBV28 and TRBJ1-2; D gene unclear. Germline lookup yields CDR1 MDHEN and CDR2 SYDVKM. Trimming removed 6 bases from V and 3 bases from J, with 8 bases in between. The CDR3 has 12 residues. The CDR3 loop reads CASSPRHYGYTF. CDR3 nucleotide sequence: TGTGCCAGCAGCCCTCGTCACTATGGCTACACCTTC.

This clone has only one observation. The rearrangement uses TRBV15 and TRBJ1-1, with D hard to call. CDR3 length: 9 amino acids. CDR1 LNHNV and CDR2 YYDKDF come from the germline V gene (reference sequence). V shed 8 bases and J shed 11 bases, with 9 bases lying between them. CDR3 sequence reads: CATDRGAFF. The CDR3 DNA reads TGTGCCACCGATCGAGGGGCTTTCTTT. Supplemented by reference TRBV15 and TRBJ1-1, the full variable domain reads DAMVIQNPRYQVTQFGKPVTLSCSQTLNHNVMYWYQQKSSQAPKLLFHYYDKDFNNEADTPDNFQSRRPNTSFCFLDIRSPGLGDTAMYLCATDRGAFFGQGTRLTVV.

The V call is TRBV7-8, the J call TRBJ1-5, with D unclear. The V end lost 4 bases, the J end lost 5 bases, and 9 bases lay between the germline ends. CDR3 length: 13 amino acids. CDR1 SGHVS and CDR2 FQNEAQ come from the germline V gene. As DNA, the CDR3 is TGTGCCAGCAGCTCCCGCGGGGATCAGCCCCAGCATTTT. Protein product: CASSSRGDQPQHF.

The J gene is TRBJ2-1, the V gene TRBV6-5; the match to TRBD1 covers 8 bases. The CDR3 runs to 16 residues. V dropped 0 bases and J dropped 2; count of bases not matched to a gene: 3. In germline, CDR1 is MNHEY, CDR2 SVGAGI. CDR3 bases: TGTGCCAGCAGTTACTCGGGACAGGCCACCTACAATGAGCAGTTCTTC. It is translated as CASSYSGQATYNEQFF.

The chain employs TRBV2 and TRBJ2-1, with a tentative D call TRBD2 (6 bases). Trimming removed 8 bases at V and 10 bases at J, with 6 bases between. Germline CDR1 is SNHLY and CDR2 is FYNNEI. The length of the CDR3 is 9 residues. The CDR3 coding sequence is TGTGCCAGCGGGGGGGAGCAGTTCTTC. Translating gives CASGGEQFF.

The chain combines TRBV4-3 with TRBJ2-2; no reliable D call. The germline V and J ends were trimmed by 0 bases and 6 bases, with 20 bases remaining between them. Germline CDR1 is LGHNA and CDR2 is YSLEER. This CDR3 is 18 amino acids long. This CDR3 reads CASSQDVSRGPGAGELFF. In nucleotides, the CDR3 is TGCGCCAGCAGCCAAGACGTATCCCGCGGCCCCGGAGCCGGGGAGCTGTTTTTT.

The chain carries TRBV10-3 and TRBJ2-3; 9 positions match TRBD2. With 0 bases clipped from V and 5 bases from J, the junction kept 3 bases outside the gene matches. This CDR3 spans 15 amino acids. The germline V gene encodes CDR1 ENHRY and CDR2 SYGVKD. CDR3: CAISESLAGVDTQYF. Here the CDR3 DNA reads TGTGCCATCAGTGAGTCTTTAGCGGGAGTAGATACGCAGTATTTT.

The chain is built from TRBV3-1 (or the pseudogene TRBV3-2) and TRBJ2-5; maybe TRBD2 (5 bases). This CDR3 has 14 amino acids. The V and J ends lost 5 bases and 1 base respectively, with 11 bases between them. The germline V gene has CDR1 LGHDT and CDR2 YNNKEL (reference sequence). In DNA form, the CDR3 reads TGTGCCAGCAGCTTACTAGGGCCCCAAGAGACCCAGTACTTC. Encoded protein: CASSLLGPQETQYF.